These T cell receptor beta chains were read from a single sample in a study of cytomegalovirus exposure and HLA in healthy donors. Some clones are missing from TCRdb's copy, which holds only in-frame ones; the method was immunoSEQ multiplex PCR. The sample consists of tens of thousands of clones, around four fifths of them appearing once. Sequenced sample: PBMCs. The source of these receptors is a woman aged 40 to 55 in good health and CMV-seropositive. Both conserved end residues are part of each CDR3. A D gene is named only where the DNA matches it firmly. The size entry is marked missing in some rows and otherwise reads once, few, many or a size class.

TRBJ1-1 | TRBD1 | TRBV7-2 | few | TGTGCCAGCAGCGATTACAGGGGGCGTGAAGCTTTCTTT | CASSDYRGREAFF
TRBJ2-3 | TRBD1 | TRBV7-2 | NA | TGTGCCAGCAGCGGAGGGACAGGCCAAGGGACAGATACGCAGTATTTT | CASSGGTGQGTDTQYF
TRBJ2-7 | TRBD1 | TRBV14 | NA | TGTGCCAGCAGCGGAGACAGGGGCTTCTACGAGCAGTACTTC | CASSGDRGFYEQYF
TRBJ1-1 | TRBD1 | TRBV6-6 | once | TGTGCCAGCAGTTTTCGAGGACAGGGAGACACTGAAGCTTTCTTT | CASSFRGQGDTEAFF
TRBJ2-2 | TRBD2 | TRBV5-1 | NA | TGCGCCAGCACGCTAGCGGGGGGGGCGAACACCGGGGAGCTGTTTTTT | CASTLAGGANTGELFF
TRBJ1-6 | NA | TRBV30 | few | TGTGCCTGGAGTGGGCAGGGAAGCAATTCACCCCTCCACTTT | CAWSGQGSNSPLHF
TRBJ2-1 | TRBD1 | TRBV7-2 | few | TGTGCCGGACACGACAGGGCGAACTACAATGAGCAGTTCTTC | CAGHDRANYNEQFF
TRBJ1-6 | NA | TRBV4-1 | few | TGCGCCAGCAGCCCAACCCCCTACAGAACGCCTAATTCACCCCTCCACTTT | CASSPTPYRTPNSPLHF
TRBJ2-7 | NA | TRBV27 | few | TGTGCCAGCAGTCCGACGGCGGCCGGGGAGCAGTACTTC | CASSPTAAGEQYF
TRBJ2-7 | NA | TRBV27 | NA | TGTGCCAGCCACCCCTCCGGGACACCCTCCTACGAGCAGTACTTC | CASHPSGTPSYEQYF
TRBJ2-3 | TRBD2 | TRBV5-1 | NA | TGCGCCAGCAGCTTCAGCGGGGGGGCGTCTGATACGCAGTATTTT | CASSFSGGASDTQYF
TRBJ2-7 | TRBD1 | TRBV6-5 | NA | TGTGCCAGCAGTTACCGGACAGGGGGCCACGAGCAGTACTTC | CASSYRTGGHEQYF
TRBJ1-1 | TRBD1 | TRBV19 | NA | TGTGCCAGTAGTATGACAGGGATCGACACTGAAGCTTTCTTT | CASSMTGIDTEAFF
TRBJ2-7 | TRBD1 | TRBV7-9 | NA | TGTGCCAGCAGCCCAGAGGGGGCTTCCTACGAGCAGTACTTC | CASSPEGASYEQYF
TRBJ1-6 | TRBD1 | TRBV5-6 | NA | TGTGCCAGCACCTCTGAGTTGGGACAGGGTGATTCACCCCTCCACTTT | CASTSELGQGDSPLHF
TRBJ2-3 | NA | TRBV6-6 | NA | TGTGCCAGCAGTTACTCGGAGGGGGGGACGGGTGATACGCAGTATTTT | CASSYSEGGTGDTQYF
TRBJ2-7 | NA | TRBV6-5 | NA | TGTGCCAGCAGTTACGACAACTCCTACGAGCAGTACTTC | CASSYDNSYEQYF
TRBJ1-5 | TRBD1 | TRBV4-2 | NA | TGTGCCAGCAGCCATGGGACAGGGCGTCAGCCCCAGCATTTT | CASSHGTGRQPQHF
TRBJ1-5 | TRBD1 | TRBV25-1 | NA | TGTGCCAGCAGGGGACAGGGAGGACGTCAGCCCCAGCATTTT | CASRGQGGRQPQHF
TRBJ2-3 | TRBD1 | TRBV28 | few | TGTGCCAGCAGTTTGACAGGGGGCGGGGTCAATACGCAGTATTTT | CASSLTGGGVNTQYF
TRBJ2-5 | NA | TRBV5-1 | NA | TGCGCCAGCAGCTCTAGTAGTTCTTCCCAAGAGACCCAGTACTTC | CASSSSSSSQETQYF
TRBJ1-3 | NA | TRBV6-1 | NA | TGTGCCAGCACTTGGGAGTTCCACTCTGGAAACACCATATATTTT | CASTWEFHSGNTIYF
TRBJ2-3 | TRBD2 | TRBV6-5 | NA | TGTGCCAGCGCTCGGACTAGCAGCACAGATACGCAGTATTTT | CASARTSSTDTQYF
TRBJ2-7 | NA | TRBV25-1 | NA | TGTGCCAGCGGTATGATAGGAGGGTACGAGCAGTACTTC | CASGMIGGYEQYF
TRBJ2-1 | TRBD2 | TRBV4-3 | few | TGCGCCAGCAGCCAAGACGTAGCGGGGGGCCCCACTGAGCAGTTCTTC | CASSQDVAGGPTEQFF
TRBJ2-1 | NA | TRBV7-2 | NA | TGTGCCAGCAGCTTAGAGGGGGGGTCCCTCAATGAGCAGTTCTTC | CASSLEGGSLNEQFF
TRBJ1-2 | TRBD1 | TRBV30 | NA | TGTGCCTGGATAAAGCCCGGGACAGGGGACTATGGCTACACCTTC | CAWIKPGTGDYGYTF